In this sample, the clone carrying this T cell receptor beta chain turned up many times. What it binds is not known. Ophthalmopathy patients all had a Clinical Activity Score of at least 3, a NOSPECS grade of at least 4 and disease under 3 months old. What was amplified from RNA transcripts were TCR beta CDR3 regions. The HTBI primer set was used in a first-round RT-PCR of the TCR CDR3. Via MiXCR, TCRdb re-called the multiplex PCR reads, giving one row per CDR3 protein. The table shows 500,000 or so distinct CDR3 sequences, with more than 15% occurring only once. This specimen comes from a study of T cells in Graves' hyperthyroidism and ophthalmopathy. Background on the study: Sampling of peripheral blood happened at initial diagnosis, prior to any treatment.

Notes on the study in general: It was a median around 6 months before onset that the model predicted ophthalmopathy. Most thyroid clonotypes expanded above 0.001 were also detected in blood.

Trimming took off 5 bases at V and 5 bases at J, with 15 bases between the two ends. The CDR3 spans 14 residues. Germline V lookup: CDR1 SGHVS, CDR2 FQNEAQ. This chain connects TRBV7-8 to TRBJ1-2; D may be TRBD1 (6 bases). The receptor was isolated from a woman younger than 35 with Graves' ophthalmopathy. Sequenced: blood. The CDR3, as DNA: TGTGCCAGCAGCCCGAGGGGGGGCGCATATGGCTACACCTTC. Its translation: CASSPRGGAYGYTF.